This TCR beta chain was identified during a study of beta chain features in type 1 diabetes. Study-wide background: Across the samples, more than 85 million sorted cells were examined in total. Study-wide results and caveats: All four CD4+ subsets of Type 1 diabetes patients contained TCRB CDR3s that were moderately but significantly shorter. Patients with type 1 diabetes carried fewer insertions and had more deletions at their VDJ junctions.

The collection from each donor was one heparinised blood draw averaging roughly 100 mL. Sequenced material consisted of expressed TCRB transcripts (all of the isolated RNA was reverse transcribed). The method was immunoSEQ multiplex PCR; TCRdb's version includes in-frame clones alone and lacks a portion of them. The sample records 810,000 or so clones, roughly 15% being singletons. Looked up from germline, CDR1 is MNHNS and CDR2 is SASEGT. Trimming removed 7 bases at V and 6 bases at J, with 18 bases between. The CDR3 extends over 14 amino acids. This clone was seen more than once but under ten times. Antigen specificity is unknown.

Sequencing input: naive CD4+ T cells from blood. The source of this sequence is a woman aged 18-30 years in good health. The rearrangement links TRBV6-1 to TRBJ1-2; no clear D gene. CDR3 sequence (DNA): TGTGCCAGCACTACGCACCGAAGGGTGGATGGCTACACCTTC. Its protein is CASTTHRRVDGYTF.